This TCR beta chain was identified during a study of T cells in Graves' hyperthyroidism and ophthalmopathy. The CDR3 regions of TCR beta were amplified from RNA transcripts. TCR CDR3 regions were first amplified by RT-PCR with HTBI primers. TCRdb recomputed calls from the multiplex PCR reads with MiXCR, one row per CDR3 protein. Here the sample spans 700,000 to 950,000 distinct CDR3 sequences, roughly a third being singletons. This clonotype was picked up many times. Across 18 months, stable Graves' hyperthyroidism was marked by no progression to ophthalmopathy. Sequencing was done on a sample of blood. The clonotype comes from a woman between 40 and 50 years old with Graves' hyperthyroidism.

The CDR3 sequence: CAIRELASVTGANVLTF. The CDR3, as DNA: TGTGCCATCAGGGAACTAGCGTCAGTGACTGGGGCCAACGTCCTGACTTTC. The rearrangement joins TRBV10-3 to TRBJ2-6, with 7 bases that match TRBD2. The CDR3 is 17 residues long. Germline CDR1 and CDR2: ENHRY and SYGVKD. Trimming cost V 6 bases and J 2 bases; bases outside gene matches: 10.